Here is one T cell receptor (beta chain) with its context. With sequencing, the targeted depth ranged from 1 in 200,000 to 1 in 1 million T cells. Sequencing was performed with immunoSEQ multiplex PCR; in TCRdb, only in-frame clones are kept and a portion is missing. Of approximately 22,000 clones listed, roughly 70% were seen once; the top ten hold approximately 27%. Trimming removed 7 bases at V and 0 bases at J, with 10 bases between. The CDR3 totals 14 residues. The V gene's germline CDR1 is SGHTA and CDR2 FQGTGA. These data come from a study of cytotoxic CD8 clonotypes in ibrutinib-treated CLL. Overall study context: Once treatment had gone on for a median of approximately 11 months, range 6 to 36, response samples were drawn. Samples had a mean of around 260,000 productive templates and tens of thousands of productive rearrangements.

The rearrangement uses TRBV7-3 and TRBJ2-1, with D perhaps TRBD2 (5 bases). This clonotype was sampled from a human donor with chronic lymphocytic leukemia. The source material was PBMCs, sampled before ibrutinib treatment. The CDR3 nucleotides read TGTGCCAGCACCCTAGGAGGCTCCTACAATGAGCAGTTCTTC. Translation: CASTLGGSYNEQFF.